This T cell receptor (beta chain) is from a study of cytomegalovirus exposure and HLA in healthy donors. V lost 6 bases and J 6 bases, leaving 8 bases between the germline ends. Per the germline V gene, CDR1 is MNHEY and CDR2 is SVGAGI. This CDR3 is built from 11 residues. Profiling relied on immunoSEQ multiplex PCR, and the TCRdb table lists in-frame clones only, not all of them. The sample has 120,000 or so clones, about 82% seen once; the top ten hold roughly 5.3%. The gene calls are TRBV6-5 and TRBJ1-1; possibly TRBD1 for D (6 bases). The sequence derives from a man between 18 and 29 years old in good health and CMV-seronegative. Sequenced sample: PBMCs. CDR3: CASRRGSEAFF. CDR3 bases: TGTGCCAGCAGGAGGGGGTCTGAAGCTTTCTTT.